This note documents a single T cell receptor beta chain sequence. Which antigen it targets is not known. No per-base quality is available; no much larger clone lies one base away. The sample originates from a study of cytomegalovirus exposure and HLA in healthy donors (TCRdb year 2017). Concerning the study at large: According to an earlier analysis of 587 of the donors, roughly 180 million T cells yielded 117 million unique TCR beta sequences and 250 to 350 Gb of sequence data. In an earlier analysis of roughly 600 of the donors, high-throughput TCR beta sequencing was used to judge whether each TCR beta V gene segment behaved as functional or pseudogenic. To predict cytomegalovirus infection status, the study combined high-throughput TCR immunosequencing, statistical association of individual TCRs with disease status, and machine learning. A later analysis re-analyzed previously published TCR beta repertoires from hundreds of donors and added high-resolution HLA genotyping to study TCR occurrence patterns. Along with the approximately 600-subject first cohort, a separate validation cohort of over a hundred different subjects was used. Among the roughly 400 genotyped donors, around 81% belonged to the genetic ancestry cluster associated with self-reported Caucasian donors. Several DR-DQ haplotypes were treated as single units for association and clustering because of strong linkage in the cohort. Class I and class II HLA loci were covered by the typing at four-digit resolution. A later genetic analysis used genome-wide SNP genotypes for about 55% of the 666 donors, treating that subset as a discovery cohort. The study was designed to test whether signatures of past pathogen exposure could be identified by cataloging public T cell receptors. All discovery cohort repertoires had been generated on a single sequencing platform. Among about 390 genotyped donors of the cohort, an average of roughly 240,000 unique TCR beta nucleotide sequences were sequenced per donor, roughly 18% of them non-productive. The number of donors typed differed by locus, with roughly 629-640 for A, B, C, DRB1 and DQB1, around 560 for DQA1, under 610 for DPA1, and some 450 for DPB1. An early release covering roughly 640 HLA-typed donors comprised about 300 gigabases of sequencing data and around 80 million unique TCR sequences. Alongside the repertoire data, information on donor age, sex, ethnicity and CMV serostatus was compiled. Rather than drawing on any new phenotypic data, the later analysis identified candidate immune exposures from TCR beta sequences and the way those sequences occurred across donors. The study profiled the T cell repertoires of around 700 subjects by immunosequencing and related them to cytomegalovirus serostatus. What the authors observed across the whole study: A later analysis found that HLA-associated TCR beta chains were more clonally expanded and had lower generation probabilities than equally common non-associated chains. A cluster of highly shared sequence variants was judged likely to represent a technical artifact of the sequencing pipeline. Only TCR beta chains were sequenced in this cohort, and the absence of alpha or paired-chain data limited detectable features. A further reported finding was that TCR beta sequences accurately predicted the HLA-A and HLA-B alleles for most subjects in the first cohort. Strong co-occurrence of HLA alleles, especially DR and DQ, made assigning TCR associations to individual alleles difficult. A later analysis reported that several top co-occurrence clusters appeared linked to parvovirus B19, influenza, CMV and Epstein-Barr virus. Cytomegalovirus status was reported to be diagnosed by the classifier with high specificity and sensitivity in both the original and validation cohorts. While some public TCRs were present in many individuals, most TCR sequences turned up only very rarely across donors. In a later analysis, the rate of TCR association differed among HLA loci, with DRB1 alleles having the most associated TCRs and HLA-C alleles having the fewest. A later analysis found that most CMV-associated TCR beta chains appeared HLA-restricted, with HLA associations seemingly driven largely by CMV exposure. For the cohort, immune exposure information was limited to CMV serostatus. A later genetic analysis reported fewer N-insertions in productive TCRs among donors in an Asian-associated ancestry cluster than the approximately 700-donor mean. Roughly uniform sequencing depth across donors was assumed in presence/absence analyses, although this assumption may not hold. HLA typing was unavailable for some donors at each locus, so association tests used only the typed subset. In an earlier analysis of 587 of the donors, most TCR beta V segments appeared in productive rearrangements about 87% or about 30% of the time, broadly matching IMGT annotations. Specific HLA alleles were associated with 15,000 to 20,000 TCR beta sequences at a false discovery rate of 0.05 in a later analysis. Because counts were too low, approximately 18 rarely observed V segments, including chromosome 9 orphons, were excluded from the earlier analysis of several hundred of the donors. Linkage disequilibrium might explain the correlated functional status among segregating V segments, but an unknown experimental factor could not be ruled out. In a later genetic analysis, a missense DCLRE1C variant was associated with V-gene and J-gene trimming of TCR beta chains, and the association was replicated in an independent cohort. A few of the identified cytomegalovirus-associated TCR beta chains were confirmed in vitro to be specific for cytomegalovirus antigens. Because the 87-base-pair reads could not distinguish some IMGT-functional V segments, including TRBV6-2 and TRBV6-3, those segments were excluded. According to the authors, the approach could potentially be generalized to other disease states and immunological phenotypes. In the study, approximately 160 TCR beta chains were listed as associated with cytomegalovirus.

From the cysteine through the phenylalanine, the CDR3 covers 13 amino acids. Only CDR3 DNA remains: 39 bases, in frame from the first base. V is trimmed back by 10 bases and J by 1 base, and the junction contains 4 bases that no gene match accounts for. Via the germline V gene (reference sequence), CDR1 is SGHNT and CDR2 YYREEE. The cohort was made up of hundreds of healthy bone marrow donors. All cohort members were sampled while nominally healthy, although unrecorded immune exposures were likely present. The donor tested CMV seronegative, placing the donor among the 350 to 400 seronegative members of the cohort. Each donor provided a peripheral blood sample, and peripheral blood mononuclear cells were used for TCR beta sequencing. The Qiagen DNeasy Blood Extraction Kit was used to extract genomic DNA from the blood cell samples. The method was the immunoSEQ multiplex PCR assay. For the multiplex PCR, a mixture combining 60 forward primers for TCR Vbeta segments and 13 reverse primers for TCR Jbeta segments was used. Amplification of the CDR3 region of rearranged TCR beta genes was performed with a multiplex PCR assay on genomic DNA. The Illumina HiSeq System was used to sequence the amplified TCR beta libraries as 87-base-pair reads. In the original analysis: A later analysis counted tens of millions of unique TCR beta chains across the 666 repertoires, and 9.5 million to 11 million of these chains were shared by at least two donors. A nearest-neighbor algorithm error-corrected the raw reads and collapsed the reads into unique sequences, merging closely related sequences to remove PCR and sequencing errors. Alignment of CDR3 sequences to IMGT reference sequences was used to assign V, D and J gene segments. For a sequence to be retained, a match of at least six nucleotides to both a V gene segment and a J gene segment was required. Rearrangements were called productive when the CDR3 lacked stop codons and stayed in frame with V and J; all others were non-productive. CDR3 was defined according to IMGT convention as the region running from the second conserved V-encoded cysteine to the conserved J-encoded phenylalanine. Sequences without an unambiguous match to a single V gene segment were excluded from the earlier analysis of about 600 of the donors. In an earlier analysis of roughly 600 of the donors, a V segment was called functional when productive rearrangements were above 56.7%, and segregating when the standard deviation between donors exceeded 5%. To diagnose cytomegalovirus status from the catalog of TCR beta chain sequences, a statistical classification framework was built. In a later analysis, TCR nucleotide sequences were compared against IMGT/GENE-DB human TR gene sequences so that V and J genes could be assigned. The TCRdist pipeline was used in a later analysis to assign CDR3 sequences and most-parsimonious VDJ recombination scenarios. In a later analysis, each TCR beta chain was defined by its CDR3 amino acid sequence together with its V-gene family, and reads without a unique V-gene family were excluded. In a later analysis, around 600 highly shared, low-generation-probability nucleotide sequences were removed to address suspected cross-contamination and a sequencing artifact. In a later analysis, a clonal expansion index was calculated for each public chain from normalized within-repertoire ranks of inferred template counts. A later analysis computed generation probabilities with a VDJ recombination model fitted to out-of-frame rearrangements, and checked the results against IGoR. In a later analysis, TCR-TCR, TCR-HLA and TCR-CMV co-occurrence was scored with hypergeometric tests, and a repertoire-size bias correction was applied to TCR pairs. A later analysis estimated false discovery rates by permuting HLA or CMV assignments 20 times. A later analysis grouped co-occurring TCRs with DBSCAN, adding TCRdist sequence similarity when clustering within HLA-allele-positive subsets. Repertoires with fewer than 30,000 or more than 120,000 public chains were left out of co-occurrence clustering, as were four to six repertoires with anomalous nucleotide sharing. Not all clones reach the TCRdb copy of this immuneACCESS table, which keeps in-frame sequences only. Checked studies attribute under half of the gap to unresolved V genes and leave the rest unexplained. Clonal size and the V and J genes are those of that table, whereas D and trimming came from the DNA. In all, the sample holds 150,000 or so clones, and around 68% of those were seen once. In total, the top ten clones hold 2.1% of the sample.

Sequencing used PBMCs. The sequence was obtained from a man aged 30 to 45 in good health and CMV-seronegative. The V and J segments used are TRBV5-4 and TRBJ2-5; TRBD2 matches 10 bases in the middle. The encoded CDR3 is CAVRLAGQETQYF. The sequenced DNA: TGTGCCGTCCGACTAGCGGGCCAAGAGACCCAGTACTTC.